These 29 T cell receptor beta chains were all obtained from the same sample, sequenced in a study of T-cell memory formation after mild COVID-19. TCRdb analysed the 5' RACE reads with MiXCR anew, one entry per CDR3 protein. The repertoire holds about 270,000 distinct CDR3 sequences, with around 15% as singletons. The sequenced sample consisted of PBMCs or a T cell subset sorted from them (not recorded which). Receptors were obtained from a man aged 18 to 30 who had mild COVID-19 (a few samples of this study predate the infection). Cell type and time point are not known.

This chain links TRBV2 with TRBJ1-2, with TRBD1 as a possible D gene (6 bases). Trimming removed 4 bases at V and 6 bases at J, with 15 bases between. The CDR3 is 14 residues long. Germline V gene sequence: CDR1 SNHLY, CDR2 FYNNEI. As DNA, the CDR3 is TGTGCCAGCAGTGGCGAAAGTGACAGGCATGGCTACACCTTC. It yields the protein CASSGESDRHGYTF.

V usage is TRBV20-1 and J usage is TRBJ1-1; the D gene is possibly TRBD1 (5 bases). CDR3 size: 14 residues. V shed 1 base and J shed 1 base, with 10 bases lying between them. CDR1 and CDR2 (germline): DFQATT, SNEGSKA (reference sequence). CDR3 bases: TGCAGTGCTAGAGTGGGGGGACCGAACACTGAAGCTTTCTTT. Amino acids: CSARVGGPNTEAFF.

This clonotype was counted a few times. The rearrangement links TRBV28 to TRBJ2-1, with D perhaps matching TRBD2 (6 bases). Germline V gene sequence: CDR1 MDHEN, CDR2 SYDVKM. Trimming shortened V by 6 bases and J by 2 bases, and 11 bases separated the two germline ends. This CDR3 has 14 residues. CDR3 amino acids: CASSGGLPYNEQFF. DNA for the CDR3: TGTGCCAGCAGCGGGGGTTTACCCTACAATGAGCAGTTCTTC.

CDR3 DNA sequence: TGTGCCAGCAGCTTGATTGTAGGTTCACCCCTCCACTTT. Protein: CASSLIVGSPLHF. This chain joins TRBV7-9 and TRBJ1-6; D unclear. Germline V gene lookup returns CDR1 SEHNR and CDR2 FQNEAQ (reference sequence). The V and J ends lost 3 bases and 9 bases respectively, with 9 bases between them. This CDR3 has 13 amino acids.

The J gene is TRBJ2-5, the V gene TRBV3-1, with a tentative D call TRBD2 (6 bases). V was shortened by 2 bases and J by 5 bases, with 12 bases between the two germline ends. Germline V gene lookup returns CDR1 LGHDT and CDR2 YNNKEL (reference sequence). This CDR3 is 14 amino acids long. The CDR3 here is CASSQSTGRETQYF. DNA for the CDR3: TGTGCCAGCAGCCAATCTACGGGGAGGGAGACCCAGTACTTC.

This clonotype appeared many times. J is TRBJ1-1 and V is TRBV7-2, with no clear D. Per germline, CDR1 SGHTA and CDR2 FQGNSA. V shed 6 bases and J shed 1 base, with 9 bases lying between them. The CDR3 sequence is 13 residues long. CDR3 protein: CASSAGQNTEAFF. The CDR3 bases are TGTGCCAGCAGTGCCGGCCAGAACACTGAAGCTTTCTTT. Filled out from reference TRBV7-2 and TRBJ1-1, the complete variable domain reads GAGVSQSPSNKVTEKGKDVELRCDPISGHTALYWYRQSLGQGLEFLIYFQGNSAPDKSGLPSDRFSAERTGGSVSTLTIQRTQQEDSAVYLCASSAGQNTEAFFGQGTRLTVV.

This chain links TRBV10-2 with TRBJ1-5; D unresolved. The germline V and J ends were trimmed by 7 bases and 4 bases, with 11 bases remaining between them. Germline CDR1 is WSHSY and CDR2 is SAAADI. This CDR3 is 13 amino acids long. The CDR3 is CASTGVVNQPQHF. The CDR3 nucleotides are TGCGCCAGCACCGGAGTTGTTAATCAGCCCCAGCATTTT.

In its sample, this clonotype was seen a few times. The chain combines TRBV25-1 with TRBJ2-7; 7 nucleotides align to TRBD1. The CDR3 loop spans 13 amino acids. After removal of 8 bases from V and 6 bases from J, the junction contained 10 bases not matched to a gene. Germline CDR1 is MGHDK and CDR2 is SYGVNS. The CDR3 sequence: CASRNRGWAEQYF. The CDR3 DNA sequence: TGTGCCAGCCGAAACAGGGGTTGGGCCGAGCAGTACTTC.

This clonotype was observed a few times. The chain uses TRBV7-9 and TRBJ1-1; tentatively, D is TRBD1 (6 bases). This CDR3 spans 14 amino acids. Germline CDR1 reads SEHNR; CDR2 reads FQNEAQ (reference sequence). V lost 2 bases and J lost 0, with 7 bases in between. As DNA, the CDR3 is TGTGCCAGCAGCTTAAGGGGGGTGAACACTGAAGCTTTCTTT. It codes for CASSLRGVNTEAFF.

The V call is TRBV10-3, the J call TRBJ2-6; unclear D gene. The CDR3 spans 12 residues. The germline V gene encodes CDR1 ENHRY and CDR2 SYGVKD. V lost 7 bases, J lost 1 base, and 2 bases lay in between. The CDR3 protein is CAINSGANVLTF. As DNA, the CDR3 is TGTGCCATCAATTCTGGGGCCAACGTCCTGACTTTC.

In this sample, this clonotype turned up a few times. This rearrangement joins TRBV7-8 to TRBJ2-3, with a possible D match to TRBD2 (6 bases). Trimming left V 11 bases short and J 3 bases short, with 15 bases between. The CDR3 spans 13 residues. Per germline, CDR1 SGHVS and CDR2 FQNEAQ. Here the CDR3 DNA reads TGTGCCCTAGGCCGGGGGTTGACAGATACGCAGTATTTT. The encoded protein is CALGRGLTDTQYF. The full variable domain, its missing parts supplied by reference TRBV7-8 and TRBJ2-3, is GAGVSQSPRYKVAKRGQDVALRCDPISGHVSLFWYQQALGQGPEFLTYFQNEAQLDKSGLPSDRFFAERPEGSVSTLKIQRTQQEDSAVYLCALGRGLTDTQYFGPGTRLTVL.

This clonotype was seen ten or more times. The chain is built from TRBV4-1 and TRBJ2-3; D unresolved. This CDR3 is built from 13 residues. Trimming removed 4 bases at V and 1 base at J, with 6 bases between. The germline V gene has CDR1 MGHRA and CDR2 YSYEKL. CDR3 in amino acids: CASSPVGTDTQYF. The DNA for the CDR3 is TGCGCCAGCAGCCCTGTCGGCACAGATACGCAGTATTTT.

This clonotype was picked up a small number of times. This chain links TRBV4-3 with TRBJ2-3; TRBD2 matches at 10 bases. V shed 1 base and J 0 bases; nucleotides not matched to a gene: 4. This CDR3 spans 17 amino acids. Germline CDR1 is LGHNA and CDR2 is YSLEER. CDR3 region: CASSQAGLAASTDTQYF. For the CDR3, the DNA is TGCGCCAGCAGCCAAGCCGGACTAGCGGCCAGCACAGATACGCAGTATTTT.

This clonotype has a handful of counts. The CDR3 sequence: CASSPSGHRYGYTF. The CDR3 nucleotides read TGTGCCAGCTCACCTTCGGGACACCGCTATGGCTACACCTTC. The J gene is TRBJ1-2, the V gene TRBV18, with a tentative D call TRBD1 (6 bases). The germline V and J ends were trimmed by 3 bases and 4 bases, with 12 bases remaining between them. The CDR3 length is 14 residues. CDR1 and CDR2 from the germline V gene are KGHSH and LQKENI.

CDR3 residues: CASSPRGTSGVGQFF. The CDR3 DNA reads as TGTGCCAGCAGCCCCCGTGGGACTAGCGGGGTCGGGCAGTTCTTC. The V and J genes are TRBV7-3 and TRBJ2-1; 13 bases map to TRBD2. The CDR3 consists of 15 residues. The ends lost 5 bases at V and 12 bases at J; junction bases unmatched: 10. Germline CDR1 is SGHTA and CDR2 is FQGTGA.

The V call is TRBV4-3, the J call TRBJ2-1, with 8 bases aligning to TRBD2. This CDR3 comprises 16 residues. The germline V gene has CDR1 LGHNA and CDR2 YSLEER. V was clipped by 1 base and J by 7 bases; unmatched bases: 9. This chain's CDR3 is CASSQGPPGGGNEQFF. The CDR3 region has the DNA TGCGCCAGCAGCCAAGGACCGCCCGGCGGGGGGAATGAGCAGTTCTTC.

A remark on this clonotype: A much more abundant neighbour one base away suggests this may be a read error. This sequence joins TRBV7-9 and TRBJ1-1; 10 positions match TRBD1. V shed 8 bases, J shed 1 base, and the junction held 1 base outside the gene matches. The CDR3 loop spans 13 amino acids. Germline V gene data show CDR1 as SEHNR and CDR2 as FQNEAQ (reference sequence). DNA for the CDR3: TGTGCCAGCGGACAGGGGGGGAACACTGAAGCTTTCTTT. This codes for CASGQGGNTEAFF.

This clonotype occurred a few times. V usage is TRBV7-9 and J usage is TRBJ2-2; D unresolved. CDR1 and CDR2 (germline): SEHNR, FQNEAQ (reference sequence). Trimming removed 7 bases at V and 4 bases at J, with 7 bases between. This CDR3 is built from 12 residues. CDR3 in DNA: TGTGCCAGCACCCGATTCACCGGGGAGCTGTTTTTT. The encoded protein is CASTRFTGELFF.

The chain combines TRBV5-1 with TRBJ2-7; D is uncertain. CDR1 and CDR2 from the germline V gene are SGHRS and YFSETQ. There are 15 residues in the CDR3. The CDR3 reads CASSPTTEVPHETCV. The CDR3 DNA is TGCGCCAGCAGCCCCACCACAGAGGTCCCCCACGAGACGTGCGTC.

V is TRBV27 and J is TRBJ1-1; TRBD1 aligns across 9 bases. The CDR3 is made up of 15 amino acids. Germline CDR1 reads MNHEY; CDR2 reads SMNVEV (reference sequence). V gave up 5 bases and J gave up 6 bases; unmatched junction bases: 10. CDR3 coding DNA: TGTGCCAGCAGTCCTAGCGGGACAGGGAGAGCTGAAGCTTTCTTT. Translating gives CASSPSGTGRAEAFF.

CDR3 amino acids: CASSLLRTDSPLHF. The CDR3 DNA follows: TGTGCCAGCAGTTTACTCCGGACAGATTCACCCCTCCACTTT. The rearrangement links TRBV12-3 or TRBV12-4 to TRBJ1-6; TRBD1 might be the D (6 bases). V lost 2 bases to trimming and J lost 8 bases, with 10 bases between them. This CDR3 has 14 amino acids.

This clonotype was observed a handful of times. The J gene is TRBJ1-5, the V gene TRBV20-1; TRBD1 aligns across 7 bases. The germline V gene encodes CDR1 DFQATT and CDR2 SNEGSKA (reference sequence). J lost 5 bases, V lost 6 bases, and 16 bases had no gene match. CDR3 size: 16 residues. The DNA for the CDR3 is TGCAGTGCCCGGAGGACAGGAGTAGGCCTTGATCAGCCCCAGCATTTT. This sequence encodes CSARRTGVGLDQPQHF.

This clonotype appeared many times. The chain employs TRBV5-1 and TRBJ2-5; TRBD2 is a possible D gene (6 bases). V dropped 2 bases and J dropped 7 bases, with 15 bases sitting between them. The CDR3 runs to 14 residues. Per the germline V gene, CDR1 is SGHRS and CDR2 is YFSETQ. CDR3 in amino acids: CASSFGAREATQYF. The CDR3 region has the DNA TGCGCCAGCAGCTTTGGGGCCAGGGAGGCGACCCAGTACTTC.

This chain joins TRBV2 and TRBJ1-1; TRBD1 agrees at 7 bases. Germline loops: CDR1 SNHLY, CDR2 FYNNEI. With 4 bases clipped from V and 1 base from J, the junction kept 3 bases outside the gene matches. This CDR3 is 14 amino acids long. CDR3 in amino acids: CASSVEGANTEAFF. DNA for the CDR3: TGTGCCAGCAGTGTCGAGGGGGCGAACACTGAAGCTTTCTTT.

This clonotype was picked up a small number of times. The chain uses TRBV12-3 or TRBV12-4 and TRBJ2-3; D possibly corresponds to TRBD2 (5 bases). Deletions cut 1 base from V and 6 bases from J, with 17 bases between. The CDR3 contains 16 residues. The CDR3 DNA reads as TGTGCCAGCAGTTTAGTGTGGGGTCAGACGGGGGATACGCAGTATTTT. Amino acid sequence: CASSLVWGQTGDTQYF.

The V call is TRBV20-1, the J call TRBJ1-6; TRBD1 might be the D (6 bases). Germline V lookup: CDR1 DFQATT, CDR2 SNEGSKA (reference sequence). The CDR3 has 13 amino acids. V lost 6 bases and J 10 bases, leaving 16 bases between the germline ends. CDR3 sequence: CSARAGAESPLHF. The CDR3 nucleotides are TGCAGTGCCCGTGCGGGGGCTGAATCACCCCTCCACTTT.

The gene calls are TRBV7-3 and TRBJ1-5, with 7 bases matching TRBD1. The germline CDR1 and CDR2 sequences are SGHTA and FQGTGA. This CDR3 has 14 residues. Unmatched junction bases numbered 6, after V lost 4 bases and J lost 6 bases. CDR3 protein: CASSSRQGRQPQHF. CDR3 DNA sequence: TGTGCCAGCAGCTCCAGACAGGGTCGTCAGCCCCAGCATTTT.

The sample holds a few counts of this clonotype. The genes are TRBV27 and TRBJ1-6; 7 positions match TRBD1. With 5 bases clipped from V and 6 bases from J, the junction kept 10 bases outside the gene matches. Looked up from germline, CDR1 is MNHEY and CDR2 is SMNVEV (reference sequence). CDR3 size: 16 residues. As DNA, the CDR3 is TGTGCCAGCAGTCTGGGGAGGGACAGAAGTAATTCACCCCTCCACTTT. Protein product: CASSLGRDRSNSPLHF.

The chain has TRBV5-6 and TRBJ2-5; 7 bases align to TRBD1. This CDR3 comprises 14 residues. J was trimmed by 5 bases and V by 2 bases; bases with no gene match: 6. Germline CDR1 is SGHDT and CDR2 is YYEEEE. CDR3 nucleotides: TGTGCCAGCAGCTTTGAGGGGGCATGGGAGACCCAGTACTTC. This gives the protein CASSFEGAWETQYF.